Listed below are T cell receptor beta chains from one sample, sequenced in a study of shared clonotypes between healthy human individuals. The assay was immunoSEQ multiplex PCR, and TCRdb's table has in-frame clones only and misses some. The sample holds a few hundred thousand clones, just over 75% seen once. Specimen: PBMCs. These receptors were obtained from a woman in her thirties or forties in good health. Some clones in this sample may be carry-over from other donors' samples. Both conserved end residues are part of each CDR3. Each record gives: V gene, clone size, D gene, J gene, CDR3 protein, CDR3 DNA. D genes are given only for firm matches. Size tells how often a clone was seen (once, few, many) or the class of an expanded clone, and some rows leave it out.

TRBV9	-	-	TRBJ2-1	CASSAHTSSYNEQFF	TGTGCCAGCAGCGCACACACGAGCTCCTACAATGAGCAGTTCTTC
TRBV11-2	-	-	TRBJ1-3	CASRPIKTGSSGNTIYF	TGTGCCAGCAGACCAATTAAGACCGGTAGCTCTGGAAACACCATATATTTT
TRBV10-2	-	-	TRBJ1-2	CASSESTWNYGYTF	TGCGCCAGCAGTGAGTCTACATGGAACTATGGCTACACCTTC
TRBV6-1	-	TRBD1	TRBJ1-3	CASRAPGQGSNTIYF	TGTGCCAGCAGAGCACCGGGACAGGGGTCAAACACCATATATTTT
TRBV5-6	few	-	TRBJ2-2	CASSLDVTGELFF	TGTGCCAGCAGCTTGGATGTAACCGGGGAGCTGTTTTTT
TRBV27	-	TRBD2	TRBJ2-2	CASSLSLAGGLEELFF	TGTGCCAGCAGTTTAAGCCTAGCGGGAGGGTTAGAGGAGCTGTTTTTT
TRBV6-5	medium-sized	TRBD1	TRBJ1-4	CASRQGNREKLFF	TGTGCCAGCAGACAGGGGAATCGGGAAAAACTGTTTTTT
TRBV7-6	-	TRBD1	TRBJ1-4	CASSLQGNEKLFF	TGTGCCAGCAGCCTACAGGGGAATGAAAAACTGTTTTTT
TRBV5-4	-	-	TRBJ2-7	CASSLEPGYEQYF	TGTGCCAGCAGCTTGGAACCGGGCTACGAGCAGTACTTC
TRBV10-1	-	TRBD2	TRBJ2-1	CASSESIAGEVYNEQFF	TGCGCCAGCAGTGAGTCGATAGCGGGAGAGGTCTACAATGAGCAGTTCTTC
TRBV4-2	once	-	TRBJ2-1	CASSQEPGTGSYNEQFF	TGTGCCAGCAGCCAAGAGCCGGGGACCGGGAGCTACAATGAGCAGTTCTTC
TRBV2	once	-	TRBJ2-3	CASSEASRDTQYF	TGTGCCAGCAGTGAAGCTTCACGGGATACGCAGTATTTT
TRBV7-6	-	-	TRBJ1-2	CASSPLLQGDHYGYTF	TGTGCCAGCAGCCCCCTATTACAGGGAGATCACTATGGCTACACCTTC
TRBV5-6	-	-	TRBJ2-2	CASSLVAGTGELFF	TGTGCCAGCAGCTTGGTTGCGGGGACCGGGGAGCTGTTTTTT